These T cell receptor beta chains were read from a single sample in a study of shared clonotypes between healthy human individuals. The data were produced by immunoSEQ multiplex PCR, yet TCRdb's version contains in-frame clones alone and is incomplete. Here the sample spans roughly 2,500,000 clones, under 95% being singletons. Sequenced input: naive CD4+ T cells from PBMCs. Every receptor here comes from a man aged 18 to 30 in good health. Some clones in this sample may be carry-over from other donors' samples. Each CDR3 is given with its conserved first and last residue. The D gene is left open where the match is weak.

j_call d_call v_call cdr3_aa
TRBJ1-5 NA TRBV11-2 CASSFSGGNQPQHF
TRBJ2-5 NA TRBV30 CAWSGVFQETQYF
TRBJ1-2 NA TRBV4-1 CASSQQNYGYTF
TRBJ2-4 NA TRBV5-1 CASSLGEAKNIQYF
TRBJ2-1 NA TRBV5-1 CASSSPSNEQFF
TRBJ2-1 NA TRBV27 CASSADPLAISYNEQFF
TRBJ2-2 TRBD1 TRBV4-1 CASSQGGQGPSWNTGELFF
TRBJ1-5 NA TRBV28 CASSFGGTGDQPQHF
TRBJ2-7 NA TRBV27 CASSLFSRPGREYEQYF
TRBJ2-3 NA TRBV19 CASSISRTGATSTDTQYF
TRBJ1-1 NA TRBV6-6 CASSPITGLNTEAFF
TRBJ2-7 TRBD2 TRBV7-2 CASSLIAGVSEQYF
TRBJ2-7 TRBD2 TRBV28 CASSPSGRQVHEQYF
TRBJ1-1 NA TRBV6-8 CARDIGHPPMNTEAFF
TRBJ1-5 TRBD1 TRBV19 CASTRWTGVYQPQHF
TRBJ1-2 NA TRBV6-5 CASSSRENYGYTF
TRBJ2-5 NA TRBV29-1 CSVGRPGSGLETQYF
TRBJ2-7 NA TRBV4-3 CASSLLGAETYEQYF
TRBJ1-4 NA TRBV30 CAWSVGGGGNEKLFF
TRBJ2-5 TRBD1 TRBV5-4 CASSQGNRGTQETQYF
TRBJ1-1 NA TRBV30 CAWSVERRSEAFF
TRBJ2-1 TRBD2 TRBV29-1 CSAASGYNEQFF
TRBJ2-1 NA TRBV7-2 CASSLDGTGQYNEQFF
TRBJ2-5 NA TRBV19 CASDLLLGGQQETQYF
TRBJ2-6 NA TRBV25-1 CASSESGGANVLTF
TRBJ1-5 TRBD1 TRBV6-6 CASNIQQGPNQPQHF
TRBJ2-7 TRBD1 TRBV13 CASSQGQDHYEQYF
TRBJ2-1 NA TRBV14 CASRRRGSTYNEQFF
TRBJ2-1 NA TRBV27 CASSLWAESPYNEQFF
TRBJ2-7 NA TRBV11-3 CASSLNSFYEQYF
TRBJ2-7 NA TRBV28 CASSQIIGGRGSYEQYF
TRBJ1-5 TRBD1 TRBV15 CATSRIKTGYGQPQHF
TRBJ1-2 TRBD1 TRBV6-5 CASSYSTGGNYGYTF
TRBJ2-3 NA TRBV9 CASSFMARNSTDTQYF
TRBJ2-3 NA TRBV7-2 CASTSGTSFTDTQYF
TRBJ2-2 NA TRBV21-1 CASSAKFQAGVDTGELFF
TRBJ2-1 TRBD2 TRBV27 CASSLMGLGEGEQFF
TRBJ2-7 NA TRBV7-6 CASSLGELSSYEQYF
TRBJ1-2 NA TRBV5-1 CASSAAGGGSPNYGYTF
TRBJ1-1 NA TRBV28 CASGFTGTEAFF
TRBJ2-5 NA TRBV5-1 CASSLEGHGETQYF
TRBJ2-3 NA TRBV28 CASIWGFADTQYF
TRBJ1-2 TRBD1 TRBV28 CAVGPGQQNSYGYTF
TRBJ1-3 NA TRBV6-6 CATAVPAPRNTIYF
TRBJ2-5 NA TRBV9 CASSVAPAIGQETQYF
TRBJ1-2 TRBD1 TRBV30 CAWMTGGLGGYTF
TRBJ2-1 TRBD2 TRBV5-1 CASSFGAGETNEQFF
TRBJ2-1 NA TRBV6-1 CASRGGWGDEQFF
TRBJ1-5 NA TRBV19 CASSMRRGGQPQHF
TRBJ2-5 NA TRBV27 CASSHRRGETQYF
TRBJ2-3 TRBD2 TRBV14 CASSQVAGRDTQYF
TRBJ1-5 NA TRBV5-1 CASSLSGLSNQPQHF
TRBJ2-1 NA TRBV7-3 CASSSLGVPPKFF
TRBJ1-1 NA TRBV18 CASSRILLNTEAFF
NA NA TRBV5-6 CASSFEVPYEQYF
TRBJ2-7 NA TRBV9 CASSVAKGPSGEQYF
TRBJ2-1 NA TRBV7-9 CASRSGRAYNEQFF
TRBJ2-3 TRBD1 TRBV5-1 CASSLNRQGGNTQYF
TRBJ2-3 NA TRBV7-2 CASSQTHPFTDTQYF